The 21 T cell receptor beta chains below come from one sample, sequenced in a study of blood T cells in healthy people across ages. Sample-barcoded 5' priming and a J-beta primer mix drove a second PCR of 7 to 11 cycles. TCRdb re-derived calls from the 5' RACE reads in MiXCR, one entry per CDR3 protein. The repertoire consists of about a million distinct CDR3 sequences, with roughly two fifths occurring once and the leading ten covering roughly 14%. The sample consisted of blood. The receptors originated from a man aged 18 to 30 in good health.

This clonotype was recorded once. Here the CDR3 DNA reads TGTGCCAGCAGCTTGCAACAGGGGGCGGAAAGCAATCAGCCCCAGCATTTT. This translates into CASSLQQGAESNQPQHF. This chain links TRBV5-8 with TRBJ1-5; 9 bases are shared with TRBD1. This CDR3 region has 17 residues. V dropped 1 base and J dropped 1; count of bases not matched to a gene: 6. Germline assignment: CDR1 SGHTS and CDR2 YDEGEE.

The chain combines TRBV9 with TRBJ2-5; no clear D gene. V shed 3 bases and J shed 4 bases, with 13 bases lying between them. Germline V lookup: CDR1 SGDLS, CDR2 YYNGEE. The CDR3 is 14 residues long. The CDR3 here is CASSGEGWSETQYF. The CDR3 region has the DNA TGTGCCAGCAGCGGCGAAGGGTGGTCAGAGACCCAGTACTTC.

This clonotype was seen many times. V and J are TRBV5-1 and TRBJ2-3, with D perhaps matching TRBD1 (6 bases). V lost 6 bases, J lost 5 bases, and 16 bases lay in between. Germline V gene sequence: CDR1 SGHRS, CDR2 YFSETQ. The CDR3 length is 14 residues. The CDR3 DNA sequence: TGCGCCAGCAACCTTGAGGGGGTTGAAGATACGCAGTATTTT. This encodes CASNLEGVEDTQYF.

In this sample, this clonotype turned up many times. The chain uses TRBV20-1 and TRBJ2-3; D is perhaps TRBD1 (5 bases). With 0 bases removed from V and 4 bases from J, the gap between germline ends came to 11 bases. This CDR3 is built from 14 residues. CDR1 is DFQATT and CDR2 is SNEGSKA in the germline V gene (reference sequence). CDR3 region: CSARDGQGSDTQYF. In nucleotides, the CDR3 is TGCAGTGCTAGAGATGGGCAGGGATCAGATACGCAGTATTTT.

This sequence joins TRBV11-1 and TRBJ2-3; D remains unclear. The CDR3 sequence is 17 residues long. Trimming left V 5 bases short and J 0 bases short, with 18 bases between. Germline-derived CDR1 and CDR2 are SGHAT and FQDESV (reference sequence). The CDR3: CASSPRHGRLSTDTQYF. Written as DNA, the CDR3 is TGTGCCAGCAGCCCTAGACATGGACGGCTTAGCACAGATACGCAGTATTTT.

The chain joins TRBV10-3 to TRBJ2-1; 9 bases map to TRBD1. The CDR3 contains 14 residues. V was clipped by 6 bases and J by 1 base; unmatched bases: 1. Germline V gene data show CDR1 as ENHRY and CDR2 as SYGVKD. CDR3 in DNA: TGTGCCATCAGCGGGACAGGGTCCTACAATGAGCAGTTCTTC. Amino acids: CAISGTGSYNEQFF.

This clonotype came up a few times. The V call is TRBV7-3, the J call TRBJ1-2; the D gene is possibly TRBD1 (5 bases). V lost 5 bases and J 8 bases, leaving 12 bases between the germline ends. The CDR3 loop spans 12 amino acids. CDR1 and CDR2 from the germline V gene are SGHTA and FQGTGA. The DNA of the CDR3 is TGTGCCAGCAGCCGAGCGGGGCTGGGCTACACCTTC. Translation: CASSRAGLGYTF.

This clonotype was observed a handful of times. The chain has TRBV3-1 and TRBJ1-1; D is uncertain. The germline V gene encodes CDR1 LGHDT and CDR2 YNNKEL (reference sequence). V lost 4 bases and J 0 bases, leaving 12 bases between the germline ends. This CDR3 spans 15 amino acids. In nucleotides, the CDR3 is TGTGCCAGCAGCCCTTATTCCGGTCTGAACACTGAAGCTTTCTTT. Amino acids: CASSPYSGLNTEAFF.

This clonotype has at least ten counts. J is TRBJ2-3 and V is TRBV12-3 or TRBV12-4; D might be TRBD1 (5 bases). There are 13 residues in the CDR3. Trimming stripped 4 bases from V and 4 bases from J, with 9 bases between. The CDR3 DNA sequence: TGTGCCAGCAGTTCTATCAGGGCAGATACGCAGTATTTT. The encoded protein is CASSSIRADTQYF.

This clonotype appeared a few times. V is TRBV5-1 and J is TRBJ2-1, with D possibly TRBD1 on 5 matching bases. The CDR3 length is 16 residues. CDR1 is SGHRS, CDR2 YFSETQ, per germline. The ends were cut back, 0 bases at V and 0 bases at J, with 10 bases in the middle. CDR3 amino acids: CASSLGPGLSYNEQFF. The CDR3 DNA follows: TGCGCCAGCAGCTTGGGGCCAGGGCTCTCCTACAATGAGCAGTTCTTC.

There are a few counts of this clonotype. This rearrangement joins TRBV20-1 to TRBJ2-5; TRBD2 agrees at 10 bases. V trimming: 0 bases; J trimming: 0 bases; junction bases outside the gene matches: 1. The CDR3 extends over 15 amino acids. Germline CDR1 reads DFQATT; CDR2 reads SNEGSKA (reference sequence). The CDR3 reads CSARDTSGNQETQYF. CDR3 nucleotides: TGCAGTGCTAGAGATACTAGCGGGAACCAAGAGACCCAGTACTTC.

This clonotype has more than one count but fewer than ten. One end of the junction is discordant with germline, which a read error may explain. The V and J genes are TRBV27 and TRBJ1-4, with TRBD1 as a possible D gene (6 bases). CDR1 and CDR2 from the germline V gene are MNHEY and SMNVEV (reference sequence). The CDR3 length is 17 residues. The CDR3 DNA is TGCACCAGCAGTTTACAAGGCAGTCTTAAGGGGGATGAAAAACTGTTTTTT. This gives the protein CTSSLQGSLKGDEKLFF.

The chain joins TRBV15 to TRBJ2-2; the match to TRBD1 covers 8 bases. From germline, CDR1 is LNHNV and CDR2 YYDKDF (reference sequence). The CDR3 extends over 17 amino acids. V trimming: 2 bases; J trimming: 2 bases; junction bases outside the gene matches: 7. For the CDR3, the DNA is TGTGCCACCAGCAGATATATTGGACAGGGCAACACCGGGGAGCTGTTTTTT. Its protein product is CATSRYIGQGNTGELFF.

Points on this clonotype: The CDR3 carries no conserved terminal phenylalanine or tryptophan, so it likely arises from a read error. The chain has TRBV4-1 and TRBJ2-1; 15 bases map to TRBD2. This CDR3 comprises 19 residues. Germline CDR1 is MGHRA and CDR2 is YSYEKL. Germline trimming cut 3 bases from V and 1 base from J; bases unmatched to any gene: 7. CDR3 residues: CASSHGLAGGLGSYNEQFL. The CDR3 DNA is TGCGCCAGCAGCCACGGACTAGCGGGGGGGCTCGGGTCCTACAATGAGCAGTTCCTC.

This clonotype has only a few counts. The CDR3 nucleotides are TGTGCCAGCAGCTTAGCTGGACAGGGTCGGGAGACCCAGTACTTC. Its protein is CASSLAGQGRETQYF. The chain is built from TRBV7-2 and TRBJ2-5; 8 positions agree with TRBD1. Germline CDR1 is SGHTA and CDR2 is FQGNSA. The CDR3 spans 15 residues. The V gene end was trimmed by 0 bases and the J gene end by 5 bases; junction bases not matched to a gene: 5.

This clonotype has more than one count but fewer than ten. The CDR3: CASRPTGEDGYTF. The CDR3 DNA sequence: TGTGCCAGCAGACCGACAGGGGAGGATGGCTACACCTTC. The rearrangement uses TRBV6-5 and TRBJ1-2, with 8 bases aligning to TRBD1. The CDR3 spans 13 residues. CDR1 and CDR2 from the germline V gene are MNHEY and SVGAGI. V gave up 6 bases and J gave up 6 bases; unmatched junction bases: 6.

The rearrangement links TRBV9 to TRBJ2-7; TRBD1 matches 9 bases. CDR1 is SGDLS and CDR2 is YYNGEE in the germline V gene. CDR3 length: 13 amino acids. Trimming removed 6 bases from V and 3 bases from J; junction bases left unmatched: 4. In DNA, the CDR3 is TGTGCCAGCAACCCGACAGGGGGCTACGAGCAGTACTTC. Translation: CASNPTGGYEQYF. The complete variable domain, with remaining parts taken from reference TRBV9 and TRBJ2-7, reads DSGVTQTPKHLITATGQRVTLRCSPRSGDLSVYWYQQSLDQGLQFLIQYYNGEERAKGNILERFSAQQFPDLHSELNLSSLELGDSALYFCASNPTGGYEQYFGPGTRLTVT.

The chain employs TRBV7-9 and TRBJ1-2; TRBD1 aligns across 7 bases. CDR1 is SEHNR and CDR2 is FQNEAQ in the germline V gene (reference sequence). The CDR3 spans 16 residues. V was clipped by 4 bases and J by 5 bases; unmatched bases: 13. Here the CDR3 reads CASSSPGQRALYGYTF. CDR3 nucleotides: TGTGCCAGCAGCTCCCCGGGACAGCGAGCCTTATATGGCTACACCTTC.

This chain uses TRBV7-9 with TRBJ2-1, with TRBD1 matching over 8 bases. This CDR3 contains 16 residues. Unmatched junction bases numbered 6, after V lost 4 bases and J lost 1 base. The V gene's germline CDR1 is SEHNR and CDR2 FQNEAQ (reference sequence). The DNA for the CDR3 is TGTGCCAGCAGCTCTGCCGACAGGGGATCCTACAATGAGCAGTTCTTC. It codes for CASSSADRGSYNEQFF.

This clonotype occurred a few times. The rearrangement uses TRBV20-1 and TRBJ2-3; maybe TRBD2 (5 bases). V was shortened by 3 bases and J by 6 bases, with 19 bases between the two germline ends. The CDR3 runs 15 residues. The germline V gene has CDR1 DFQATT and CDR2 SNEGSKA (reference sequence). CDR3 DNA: TGCAGTGCTAGGGACGGAAGAATTTCGGGGGATACGCAGTATTTT. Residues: CSARDGRISGDTQYF.

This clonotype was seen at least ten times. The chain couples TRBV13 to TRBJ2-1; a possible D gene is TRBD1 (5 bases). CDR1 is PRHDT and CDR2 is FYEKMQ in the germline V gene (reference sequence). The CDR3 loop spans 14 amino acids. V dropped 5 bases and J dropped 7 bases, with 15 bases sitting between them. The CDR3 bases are TGTGCCAGCAGCCCCCGTTTTGCAGGGAATGAGCAGTTCTTC. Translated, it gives CASSPRFAGNEQFF.